This T cell receptor beta chain stems from a study of T cell changes during pregnancy in multiple sclerosis. V trimming: 4 bases; J trimming: 0 bases; junction bases outside the gene matches: 5. CDR1 and CDR2 (germline): LGHNA, YSLEER. CDR3 length equals 15 residues. Using immunoSEQ multiplex PCR, the repertoire was profiled, and TCRdb retains in-frame clones only, with some absent. Among more than 10,000 clones, 88% were seen once, and the ten largest hold roughly 8.2%. The chain combines TRBV4-3 with TRBJ1-1; 7 bases fit TRBD1. This sequence was found in a female donor with multiple sclerosis, enrolled in a pregnancy study. The specimen comprised CD8+ T cells from peripheral blood mononuclear cells, sampled in the first trimester of pregnancy. CDR3 DNA: TGCGCCAGCAGCCTTGGACAGGACATGAACACTGAAGCTTTCTTT. This gives the protein CASSLGQDMNTEAFF.